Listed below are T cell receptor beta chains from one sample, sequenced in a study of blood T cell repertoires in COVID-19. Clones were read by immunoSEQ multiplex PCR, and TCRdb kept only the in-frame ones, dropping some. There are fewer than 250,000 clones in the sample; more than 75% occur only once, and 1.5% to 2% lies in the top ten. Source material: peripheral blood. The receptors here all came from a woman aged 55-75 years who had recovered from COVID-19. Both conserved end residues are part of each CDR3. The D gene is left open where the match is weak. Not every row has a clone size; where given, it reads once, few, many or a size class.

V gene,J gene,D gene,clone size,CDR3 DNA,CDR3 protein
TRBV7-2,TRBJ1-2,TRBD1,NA,TGTGCCAGCAGCTTAAATCCGGGACAGGGGTTCTATGGCTACACCTTC,CASSLNPGQGFYGYTF
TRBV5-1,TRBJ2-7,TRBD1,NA,TGCGCCAGCAGTATCCAAGCAGGGGGCGAGTACGAGCAGTACTTC,CASSIQAGGEYEQYF
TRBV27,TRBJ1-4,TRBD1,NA,TGTGCCAGCAGTCCCCCCCTAGACAGGGGGCGAGAGGAACTGTTTTTT,CASSPPLDRGREELFF
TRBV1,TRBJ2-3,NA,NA,TGCACCAGCAGCCAAGGGGCTAGCGGGCCTAGCACAGATACGCAGTATTTT,CTSSQGASGPSTDTQYF
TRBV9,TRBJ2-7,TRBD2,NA,TGTGCCAGCAGCGTAGACAGCGGGGGATACGAGCAGTACTTC,CASSVDSGGYEQYF
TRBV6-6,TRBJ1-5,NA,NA,TGTGCCAGCAGTTACCAGGATGATCCCCAGCATTTT,CASSYQDDPQHF
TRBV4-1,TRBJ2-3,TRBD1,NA,TGCGCCAGCAGCCATACGGGACAGGGGGCGTCTAGCACAGATACGCAGTATTTT,CASSHTGQGASSTDTQYF
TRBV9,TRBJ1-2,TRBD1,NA,TGTGCCAGCAGCATTGGGACAGGGGCGTCCATAAGGGGCTACACCTTC,CASSIGTGASIRGYTF
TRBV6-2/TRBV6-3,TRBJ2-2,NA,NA,TGTGCCAGCAGTTACTCGGCAAGAGGCCTCACCGGGGTAGAGCTGTTTTTT,CASSYSARGLTGVELFF
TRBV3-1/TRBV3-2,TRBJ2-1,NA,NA,TGTGCCAGCAGCCTAGACCGGACAGCTGAGCAGTTCTTC,CASSLDRTAEQFF
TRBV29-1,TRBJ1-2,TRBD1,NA,TGCAGCGGGAGCATGACAGGGAACTATGGCTACACCTTC,CSGSMTGNYGYTF
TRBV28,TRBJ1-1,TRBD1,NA,TGTGCCAGCAGGAGGGACAGGCGACGATTCTACACTGAAGCTTTCTTT,CASRRDRRRFYTEAFF
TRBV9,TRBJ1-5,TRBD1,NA,TGTGCCAGCAGTCAGGAAGGGGGCGCGGGTCAGCCCCAGCATTTT,CASSQEGGAGQPQHF
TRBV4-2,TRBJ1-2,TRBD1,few,TGTGCCAGCAGCCAAGGGAGGACAGGGGGCTTGGTTGGCTACACCTTC,CASSQGRTGGLVGYTF
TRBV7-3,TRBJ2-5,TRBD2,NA,TGTGCCAGCAGCCGCCGAGGCGGGGGGGTAGAGACCCAGTACTTC,CASSRRGGGVETQYF
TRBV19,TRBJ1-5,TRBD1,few,TGTGCCAGTAGTATAGAGACAGGGGCTGGCAATCAGCCCCAGCATTTT,CASSIETGAGNQPQHF
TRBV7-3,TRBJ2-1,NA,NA,TGTGCCAGCAGCCCAATGGGTTGGGGGGGCTCGAATGAGCAGTTCTTC,CASSPMGWGGSNEQFF
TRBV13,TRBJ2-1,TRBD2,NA,TGTGCCAGCAGCTCCCCCTTTCGGGGGGGGTCCTCGGAGCAGTTCTTC,CASSSPFRGGSSEQFF
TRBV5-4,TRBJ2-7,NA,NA,TGTGCCAGCAGCGCGGACAGCTCCTACGAGCAGTACTTC,CASSADSSYEQYF
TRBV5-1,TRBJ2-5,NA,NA,TGCGCCAGCAGCCAGAACGGGCGGGGCGGTCAAGAGACCCAGTACTTC,CASSQNGRGGQETQYF
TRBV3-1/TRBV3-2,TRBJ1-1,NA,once,TGTGCCAGCAGCCAAGATCTTCAAGCTTTCTTT,CASSQDLQAFF
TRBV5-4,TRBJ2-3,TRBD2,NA,TGTGCCAGCAGCTACGGAAGAGGCGGGGGGTTCACAGATACGCAGTATTTT,CASSYGRGGGFTDTQYF
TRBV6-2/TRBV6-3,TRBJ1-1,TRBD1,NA,TGTGCCAGCAGTGATGGGACAGGGGGAAACACTGAAGCTTTCTTT,CASSDGTGGNTEAFF
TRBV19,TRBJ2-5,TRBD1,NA,TGTGCCAGTAGGGTGACAGGGCAAGAGACCCAGTACTTC,CASRVTGQETQYF
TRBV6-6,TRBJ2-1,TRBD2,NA,TGTGCCAGCAGTGCAACTAGCGGGGTCTACAATGAGCAGTTCTTC,CASSATSGVYNEQFF
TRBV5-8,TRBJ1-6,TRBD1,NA,TGTGCCAGCAGCACGGGACAGTTTTATAATTCACCCCTCCACTTT,CASSTGQFYNSPLHF
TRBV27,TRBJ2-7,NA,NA,TGTGCCAGCAGTTTGGTGGATTCCGTGGGGAGAGAGCAGTACTTC,CASSLVDSVGREQYF
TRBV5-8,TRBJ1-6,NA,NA,TGTGCCAGCAGCATAACAGGGTTAGGACCCCTCCACTTT,CASSITGLGPLHF
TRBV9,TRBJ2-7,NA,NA,TGTGCCAGCAGCGTGAGTTTCGGTTTCGGCGAGCAGTACTTC,CASSVSFGFGEQYF
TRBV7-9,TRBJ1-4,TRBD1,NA,TGTGCCAGCAGCCCGGGACAGGGGGCTGGTTTAGAAAAACTGTTTTTT,CASSPGQGAGLEKLFF
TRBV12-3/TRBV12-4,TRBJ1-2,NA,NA,TGTGCCAGCAGTACAAGGGGTGGCTATGGCTACACCTTC,CASSTRGGYGYTF
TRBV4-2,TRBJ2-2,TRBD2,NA,TGTGCCAGCAGCCCGGGACTAGCCCCGAACACCGGGGAGCTGTTTTTT,CASSPGLAPNTGELFF
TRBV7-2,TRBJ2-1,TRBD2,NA,TGTGCCAGCAGCGAGGGACTAGCGGGGAACAATGAGCAGTTCTTC,CASSEGLAGNNEQFF
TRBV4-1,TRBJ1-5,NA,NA,TGCGCCAGCAGCCAAGGTAGTAGAAGCAATCAGCCCCAGCATTTT,CASSQGSRSNQPQHF
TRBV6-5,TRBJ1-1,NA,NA,TGTGCCAGCAGCCGAGTGGTGAACACTGAAGCTTTCTTT,CASSRVVNTEAFF
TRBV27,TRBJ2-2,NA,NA,TGTGCCAGCAGTTTAAAACCACCAGTGGTAGGGAGAAGCGGGGAGCTGTTTTTT,CASSLKPPVVGRSGELFF
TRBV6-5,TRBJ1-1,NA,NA,TGTGCCAGCAGACCAGGGGAGGGGACTGAAGCTTTCTTT,CASRPGEGTEAFF
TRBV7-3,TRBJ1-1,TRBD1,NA,TGTGCCAGCAGCTTAGACAGGGCGAACACTGAAGCTTTCTTT,CASSLDRANTEAFF
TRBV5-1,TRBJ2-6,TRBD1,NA,TGCGCCAGCAGCTTGGCGACAGGGGAAGGGGCCAACGTCCTGACTTTC,CASSLATGEGANVLTF
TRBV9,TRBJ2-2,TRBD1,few,TGTGCCAGCAGCACGCGGTTCGGGACAGTACTGAACACCGGGGAGCTGTTTTTT,CASSTRFGTVLNTGELFF
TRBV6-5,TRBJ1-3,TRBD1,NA,TGTGCCACAAAAGACAGGGGCGGGAACACCATATATTTT,CATKDRGGNTIYF
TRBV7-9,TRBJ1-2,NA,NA,TGTGCCAGCAGCGCCGGAGGCTATGGCTACACCTTC,CASSAGGYGYTF
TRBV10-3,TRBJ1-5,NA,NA,TGTGCCATCAGTGAGTCATCCCACTACAATCAGCCCCAGCATTTT,CAISESSHYNQPQHF
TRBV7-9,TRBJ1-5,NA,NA,TGTGCCAGCAGCTTTGGGGGAGGTGGGGAAAATAGCAATCAGCCCCAGCATTTT,CASSFGGGGENSNQPQHF
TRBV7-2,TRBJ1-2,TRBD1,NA,TGTGCCAGCAGCTCCATGACAGGGGGGAACTATGGCTACACCTTC,CASSSMTGGNYGYTF
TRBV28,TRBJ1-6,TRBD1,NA,TGTGCCAGCTCCCCCGGGACAGGGCCGGGTTCACCCCTCCACTTT,CASSPGTGPGSPLHF
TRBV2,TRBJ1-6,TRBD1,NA,TGTGCCAGCAGTGAAAGACAGGGGGCTTTCTATAATTCACCCCTCCACTTT,CASSERQGAFYNSPLHF
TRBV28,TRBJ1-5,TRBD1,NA,TGTGCCAGCAGGTTATGGGATGGGACAGGGGGCGTTAAATATCAGCCCCAGCATTTT,CASRLWDGTGGVKYQPQHF
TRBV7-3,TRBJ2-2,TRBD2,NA,TGTGCCAGCAGCCCCGGGACTAGCGGGGGGCCGAGCGGGGAGCTGTTTTTT,CASSPGTSGGPSGELFF
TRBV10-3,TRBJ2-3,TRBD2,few,TGTGCCATCAGTGTGACTAGCGGCACAGATACGCAGTATTTT,CAISVTSGTDTQYF